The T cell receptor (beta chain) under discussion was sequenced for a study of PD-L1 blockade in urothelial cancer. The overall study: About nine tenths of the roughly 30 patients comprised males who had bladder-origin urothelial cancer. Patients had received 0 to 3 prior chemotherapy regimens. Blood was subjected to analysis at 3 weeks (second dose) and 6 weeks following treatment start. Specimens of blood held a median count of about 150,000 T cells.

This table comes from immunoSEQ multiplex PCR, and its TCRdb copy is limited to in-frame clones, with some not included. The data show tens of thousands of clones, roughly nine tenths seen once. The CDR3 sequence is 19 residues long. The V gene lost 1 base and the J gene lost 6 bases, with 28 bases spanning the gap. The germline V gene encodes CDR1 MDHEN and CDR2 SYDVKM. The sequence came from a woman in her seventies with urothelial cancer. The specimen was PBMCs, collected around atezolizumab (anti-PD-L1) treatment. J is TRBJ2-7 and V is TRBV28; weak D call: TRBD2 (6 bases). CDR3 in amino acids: CASSLSIKADQPLAIEQYF. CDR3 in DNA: TGTGCCAGCAGTTTATCTATTAAGGCCGACCAACCGCTAGCGATCGAGCAGTACTTC. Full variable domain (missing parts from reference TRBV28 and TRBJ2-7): DVKVTQSSRYLVKRTGEKVFLECVQDMDHENMFWYRQDPGLGLRLIYFSYDVKMKEKGDIPEGYSVSREKKERFSLILESASTNQTSMYLCASSLSIKADQPLAIEQYFGPGTRLTVT.